This is a list of T cell receptor beta chains from one sample in a study of human T cells and chemical hapten exposure. From the RACE reads, TCRdb called clonotypes with MiXCR, one entry per CDR3 protein. The profile shows approximately 180,000 distinct CDR3 sequences, around 30% of them singletons. This sample comprised whole blood, obtained in connection with sensitization to the hapten diphenylcyclopropenone (DPC). These TCRs come from a woman aged 25 to 39 with alopecia areata. Some clones in this sample may be carry-over from other donors' samples. CDR3s include the opening cysteine and the closing phenylalanine or tryptophan. Fields, in order: clone size, V gene, J gene, D gene, CDR3 DNA, CDR3 protein. The D gene is left open where the match is weak. A clone size is listed for some rows: how often the clone was seen (once, few, many), or a class if it is expanded.

abundance: .; v_gene: TRBV6-2/TRBV6-3; j_gene: TRBJ1-1; d_gene: TRBD1; CDR3nt: TGTGCCAGCAGTTACTCAGGGGGCCGGGGCACTGAAGCTTTCTTT; CDR3aa: CASSYSGGRGTEAFF
abundance: few; v_gene: TRBV20-1; j_gene: TRBJ2-3; d_gene: TRBD1; CDR3nt: TGCAGTGCTATGCAGGGACAGCGCCGCGGGGATACGCAGTATTTT; CDR3aa: CSAMQGQRRGDTQYF
abundance: .; v_gene: TRBV4-2; j_gene: TRBJ2-1; d_gene: TRBD1; CDR3nt: TGTGCCAGCACCTTAGACAGGGGGCAAAATGAGCAGTTCTTC; CDR3aa: CASTLDRGQNEQFF
abundance: .; v_gene: TRBV7-9; j_gene: TRBJ2-1; d_gene: TRBD2; CDR3nt: TGTGCCAGCAGCCGACTAGCGGGAGGAGGAGACAATGAGCAGTTCTTC; CDR3aa: CASSRLAGGGDNEQFF
abundance: few; v_gene: TRBV28; j_gene: TRBJ1-1; d_gene: .; CDR3nt: TGTGCCGGTGGGGGGGGGGCTGAAGATTTCTTT; CDR3aa: CAGGGGAEDFF
abundance: .; v_gene: TRBV5-1; j_gene: TRBJ2-7; d_gene: .; CDR3nt: TGCGCCAGCAGCTTAACGGGGGCTCCTCCACTAGGGGGGTTTTACGAGCAGTACTTC; CDR3aa: CASSLTGAPPLGGFYEQYF
abundance: .; v_gene: TRBV15; j_gene: TRBJ1-4; d_gene: TRBD1; CDR3nt: TGTGCCACCAGCAGAGATCGGGGACAGGGGAATGAAAAACTGTTTTTT; CDR3aa: CATSRDRGQGNEKLFF
abundance: few; v_gene: TRBV7-2; j_gene: TRBJ1-4; d_gene: TRBD1; CDR3nt: TGTGCCAGCAGCCAGGACAGGGGCAGTGAAAAACTGTTTTTT; CDR3aa: CASSQDRGSEKLFF
abundance: .; v_gene: TRBV5-1; j_gene: TRBJ2-1; d_gene: .; CDR3nt: TGCGCCAGCAGCTTGGCCGGGATAGAGCAGTTCTTC; CDR3aa: CASSLAGIEQFF
abundance: .; v_gene: TRBV10-3; j_gene: TRBJ2-3; d_gene: .; CDR3nt: TGTGCCATCAGTGAGCGGGATTCAGCTACGCAGTATTTT; CDR3aa: CAISERDSATQYF
abundance: .; v_gene: TRBV6-1; j_gene: TRBJ2-3; d_gene: .; CDR3nt: TGTGCCAGCGTCCGGGCGCGGGGCAGGGTAGATACGCAGTATTTT; CDR3aa: CASVRARGRVDTQYF
abundance: .; v_gene: TRBV27; j_gene: TRBJ2-5; d_gene: .; CDR3nt: TGTGCCAGCAGTTCGTCAGGATCGGGCTGGGAGACCCAGTACTTC; CDR3aa: CASSSSGSGWETQYF
abundance: few; v_gene: TRBV29-1; j_gene: TRBJ2-1; d_gene: TRBD1; CDR3nt: TGCAGCATAAGTTCGCCGGGACAGGGAAACAATGAGCAGTTCTTC; CDR3aa: CSISSPGQGNNEQFF
abundance: .; v_gene: TRBV5-1; j_gene: TRBJ2-3; d_gene: .; CDR3nt: TGCGCCAGCAGCTCGAGACCCACAGATACGCAGTATTTT; CDR3aa: CASSSRPTDTQYF
abundance: .; v_gene: TRBV6-2/TRBV6-3; j_gene: TRBJ1-3; d_gene: .; CDR3nt: TGTGCCAGCAGTTACTCCAGAAGGGATGGAAACACCATATATTTT; CDR3aa: CASSYSRRDGNTIYF
abundance: .; v_gene: TRBV20-1; j_gene: TRBJ2-2; d_gene: .; CDR3nt: TGCAGTGCCGTTCGGGCAGGGAACACCGGGGAGCTGTTTTTT; CDR3aa: CSAVRAGNTGELFF
abundance: .; v_gene: TRBV7-9; j_gene: TRBJ2-7; d_gene: .; CDR3nt: TGTGCCAGCAGCTTAGCTAGGGCCCACGAGCAGTACTTC; CDR3aa: CASSLARAHEQYF
abundance: few; v_gene: TRBV12-3/TRBV12-4; j_gene: TRBJ1-4; d_gene: .; CDR3nt: TGTGCCAGCAGTTTAGGGTCCAGGCTTAATGGGAATGAAAAACTGTTTTTT; CDR3aa: CASSLGSRLNGNEKLFF
abundance: .; v_gene: TRBV5-1; j_gene: TRBJ2-2; d_gene: TRBD2; CDR3nt: TGCGCCAGCAGTTCCACCGGGACTAGCGGGAGAACCGGGGAGCTGTTTTTT; CDR3aa: CASSSTGTSGRTGELFF
abundance: many; v_gene: TRBV10-2; j_gene: TRBJ2-6; d_gene: .; CDR3nt: TGCGCCAGCAGTGAGGCTCGAACCTCTGGGGCCAACGTCCTGACTTTC; CDR3aa: CASSEARTSGANVLTF